This entry lists 16 T cell receptor beta chains sequenced from one sample in a study of early T cells in non-severe SARS-CoV-2 infection. TCRdb ran MiXCR on the 5' RACE reads and lists one entry per CDR3 protein. The table has under 95,000 distinct CDR3 sequences, about 15% seen once. What was sequenced was whole blood. The source is an adult who was a healthcare worker with PCR-confirmed SARS-CoV-2 infection or an uninfected control (not recorded which).

This clonotype has more than one count but fewer than ten. CDR3 nucleotides: TGCGCCAGCAGCCCCGAAGGGGGGAGGAACACTGAAGCTTTCTTT. This sequence encodes CASSPEGGRNTEAFF. The rearrangement joins TRBV5-1 to TRBJ1-1; perhaps TRBD1 as D (6 bases). Germline V lookup: CDR1 SGHRS, CDR2 YFSETQ. Trimming left V 4 bases short and J 1 base short, with 14 bases between. This CDR3 contains 15 residues.

CDR3 loop: CSVPTSGSWKTQYF. CDR3 sequence (DNA): TGCAGTGTCCCTACTAGCGGGAGCTGGAAGACCCAGTACTTC. The chain couples TRBV20-1 to TRBJ2-5; 11 bases are a match to TRBD2. The CDR3 runs to 14 residues. Losses at the gene ends were 7 bases for V and 6 bases for J; bases not matched to a gene: 10. Germline CDR1 DFQATT, CDR2 SNEGSKA (reference sequence).

Notes on this clonotype: A single base separates this from a much larger clone, so it may be a read error. The V gene is TRBV19, the J gene TRBJ2-5, with D possibly being TRBD2 (6 bases). Germline-derived CDR1 and CDR2 are LNHDA and SQIVND (reference sequence). The CDR3 is made up of 14 amino acids. The V gene lost 9 bases and the J gene lost 1 base, with 15 bases spanning the gap. As DNA, the CDR3 is TGTGCCAGACGATTCCTAGCGACCCAAGAGACCCAGTACTTC. Residues: CARRFLATQETQYF.

This chain links TRBV5-1 with TRBJ2-7; TRBD2 matches 11 bases. CDR3 length equals 15 residues. Germline-derived CDR1 and CDR2 are SGHRS and YFSETQ. The junction had 2 bases not matched to a gene; V was cut back by 1 base and J by 2 bases. CDR3 protein: CASSLTSGSTYEQYF. Here the CDR3 DNA reads TGCGCCAGCAGCTTGACTAGCGGGAGTACCTACGAGCAGTACTTC.

This clonotype was counted a few times. The V call is TRBV6-5, the J call TRBJ1-6; D uncertain. V lost 5 bases and J lost 7, with 6 bases in between. From germline, CDR1 is MNHEY and CDR2 SVGAGI. This CDR3 spans 12 amino acids. For the CDR3, the DNA is TGTGCCAGCAGTCGACACAATTCACCCCTCCACTTT. This encodes CASSRHNSPLHF.

This clonotype was recorded many times. This chain joins TRBV6-5 and TRBJ1-1; tentative D call: TRBD1 (6 bases). From germline, CDR1 is MNHEY and CDR2 SVGAGI. V dropped 0 bases and J dropped 8 bases, with 10 bases sitting between them. The CDR3 spans 13 residues. CDR3 sequence reads: CASSYSTGVEAFF. Here the CDR3 DNA reads TGTGCCAGCAGTTACTCGACAGGCGTAGAAGCTTTCTTT.

This clonotype appeared a single time. The rearrangement joins TRBV28 to TRBJ2-1, with unresolved D. This CDR3 has 15 residues. In germline, CDR1 is MDHEN, CDR2 SYDVKM. V was trimmed by 5 bases and J by 10 bases, leaving 21 bases between them. DNA for the CDR3: TGTGCCAGCAGTCCACGTGGACGGAGTCTTACAGAGCAGTTCTTC. Its translation is CASSPRGRSLTEQFF. Complete variable domain (other parts from reference TRBV28 and TRBJ2-1): DVKVTQSSRYLVKRTGEKVFLECVQDMDHENMFWYRQDPGLGLRLIYFSYDVKMKEKGDIPEGYSVSREKKERFSLILESASTNQTSMYLCASSPRGRSLTEQFFGPGTRLTVL.

This clonotype was seen many times. The CDR3 is CSASQGTGEETQYF. The CDR3 nucleotides are TGCAGTGCTAGTCAGGGGACAGGGGAAGAGACCCAGTACTTC. This chain joins TRBV20-1 and TRBJ2-5, with TRBD1 matching over 10 bases. CDR3 length: 14 residues. The V segment lost 3 bases and the J segment 3 bases; nucleotides outside the gene matches: 4. CDR1 and CDR2 (germline): DFQATT, SNEGSKA (reference sequence).

The rearrangement joins TRBV5-6 to TRBJ2-5; D is uncertain. V lost 3 bases and J 7 bases, leaving 7 bases between the germline ends. From germline, CDR1 is SGHDT and CDR2 YYEEEE. The CDR3 runs to 11 residues. In nucleotides, the CDR3 is TGTGCCAGCAGCTCAATGTCGACCCAGTACTTC. This gives the protein CASSSMSTQYF.

V usage is TRBV6-2 or TRBV6-3 and J usage is TRBJ2-1; 8 nucleotides line up with TRBD2. V was clipped by 2 bases and J by 8 bases; unmatched bases: 2. Per the germline V gene, CDR1 is MNHEY and CDR2 is SVGEGT. The CDR3 runs to 13 residues. The CDR3 sequence: CASSYGGRYEQFF. The CDR3 DNA reads as TGTGCCAGCAGTTACGGCGGGAGGTATGAGCAGTTCTTC.

The chain has TRBV5-1 and TRBJ2-1; TRBD1 or TRBD2 may be the D gene (5 bases each). The CDR3 loop spans 16 amino acids. V was clipped by 0 bases and J by 1 base, with 11 bases between them. Germline V CDR1 and CDR2: SGHRS, YFSETQ. CDR3 loop: CASSLVLGVSYNEQFF. CDR3 DNA: TGCGCCAGCAGCTTGGTATTGGGGGTGTCCTACAATGAGCAGTTCTTC.

This chain joins TRBV5-1 and TRBJ1-4; D gene ambiguous. Looked up from germline, CDR1 is SGHRS and CDR2 is YFSETQ. The V and J ends lost 3 bases and 5 bases respectively, with 11 bases between them. The CDR3 sequence is 14 residues long. The CDR3, as DNA: TGCGCCAGCAGCTCCGCGAGCGTAAATGAAAAACTGTTTTTT. Its protein is CASSSASVNEKLFF.

V gene TRBV7-9 combines with J gene TRBJ2-7, with a possible D match to TRBD2 (5 bases). The V gene's germline CDR1 is SEHNR and CDR2 FQNEAQ (reference sequence). Trimming shortened V by 3 bases and J by 7 bases, and 19 bases separated the two germline ends. CDR3 length: 15 amino acids. The CDR3 DNA follows: TGTGCCAGCAGCTTTTTGGCGAGACCCACGGGGGAGCAGTACTTC. This codes for CASSFLARPTGEQYF.

The gene calls are TRBV20-1 and TRBJ2-3, with D unclear. The CDR3 consists of 16 residues. V shed 4 bases and J shed 3 bases, with 20 bases lying between them. Germline CDR1 and CDR2: DFQATT and SNEGSKA (reference sequence). The CDR3 region is CSAIGIEIATTDTQYF. The DNA of the CDR3 is TGCAGTGCTATTGGGATTGAAATAGCCACAACAGATACGCAGTATTTT.

This clonotype was detected ten times or more. The chain recombines TRBV5-1 with TRBJ2-1; 16 bases match TRBD2. Germline V gene data show CDR1 as SGHRS and CDR2 as YFSETQ. V lost 4 bases to trimming and J lost 8 bases; unmatched junction nucleotides: 3. The CDR3 consists of 15 residues. The CDR3 is CASSPGTSGRDEQFF. In nucleotides, the CDR3 is TGCGCCAGCAGCCCTGGGACTAGCGGGAGGGATGAGCAGTTCTTC.

V gene TRBV12-3 or TRBV12-4 combines with J gene TRBJ1-1; D is ambiguous. V lost 7 bases to trimming and J lost 1 base, with 10 bases between them. CDR3 length: 13 amino acids. The CDR3 sequence is CASTLNQNTEAFF. Written as DNA, the CDR3 is TGTGCCAGCACCCTAAATCAGAACACTGAAGCTTTCTTT.